The clone carrying this T cell receptor (beta chain) was counted only a few times. The antigen is unknown. The data belong to a study of blood T cells in healthy people across ages. Study-level results: Versus aged donors, long-lived donors had higher diversity and more naive CD4+ cells.

Per germline, CDR1 MNHEY and CDR2 SVGAGI. The length of the CDR3 is 16 residues. V shed 0 bases and J 5 bases; nucleotides not matched to a gene: 6. The use of a sample-barcoded 5' primer and a J-beta primer mix characterized a second PCR of roughly 6 to 11 cycles. TCRdb analysed the 5' RACE reads with MiXCR anew, one entry per CDR3 protein. The sample includes roughly 500,000 distinct CDR3 sequences, roughly a quarter of them seen just once. The TCR comes from an older woman in good health. This chain uses TRBV6-5 with TRBJ2-7, with 11 bases fitting TRBD2. Sample: blood. The CDR3 protein is CASSYSLLAGGHEQYF. The CDR3 DNA sequence: TGTGCCAGCAGTTACTCTCTGCTAGCGGGGGGTCACGAGCAGTACTTC.